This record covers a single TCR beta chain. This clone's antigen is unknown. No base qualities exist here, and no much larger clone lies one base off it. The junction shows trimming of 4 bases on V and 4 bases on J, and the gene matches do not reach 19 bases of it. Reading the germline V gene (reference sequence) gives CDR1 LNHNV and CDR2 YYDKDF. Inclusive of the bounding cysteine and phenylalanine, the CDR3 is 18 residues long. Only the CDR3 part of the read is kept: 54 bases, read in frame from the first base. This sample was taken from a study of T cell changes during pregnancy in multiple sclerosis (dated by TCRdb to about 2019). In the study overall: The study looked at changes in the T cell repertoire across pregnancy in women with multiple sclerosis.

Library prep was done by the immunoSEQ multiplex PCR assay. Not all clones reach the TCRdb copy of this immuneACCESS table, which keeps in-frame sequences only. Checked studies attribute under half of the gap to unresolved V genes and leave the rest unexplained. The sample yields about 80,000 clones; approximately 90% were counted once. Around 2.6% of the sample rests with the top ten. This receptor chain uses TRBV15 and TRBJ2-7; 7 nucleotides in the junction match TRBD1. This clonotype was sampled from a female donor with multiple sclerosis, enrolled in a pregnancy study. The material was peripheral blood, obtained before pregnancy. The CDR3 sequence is CATSIPLSRSGGTYEQYF. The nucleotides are TGTGCCACCAGCATTCCCCTCTCCAGGTCAGGGGGTACTTACGAGCAGTACTTC.